This TCR beta chain was found in a study of CD8 T cells in ankylosing spondylitis. Quantitative barcoded 5'-RACE was used to prepare TCR beta libraries. TCRdb used MiXCR to reprocess the 5' RACE reads, holding one entry per CDR3 protein. The sample lists fewer than 250,000 distinct CDR3 sequences, roughly a tenth occurring once. The CDR3 totals 16 residues. CDR1 and CDR2 (germline): SGHRS, YFSETQ. The junction had 6 bases not matched to a gene; V was cut back by 3 bases and J by 5 bases. The rearrangement uses TRBV5-1 and TRBJ2-1, with TRBD1 matching over 12 bases. The TCR originated in a male donor with ankylosing spondylitis or in good health (not recorded which). The sequenced sample was blood, either unsorted or a sorted T cell fraction (not recorded which). This CDR3 is CASSWGTGGFDNEQFF. CDR3 in DNA: TGCGCCAGCAGCTGGGGGACAGGGGGCTTTGACAATGAGCAGTTCTTC.